The 5 T cell receptor beta chains given below trace back to one sample, sequenced in a study of T cells in women clearing cervical HPV infection. Profiling relied on immunoSEQ multiplex PCR, and the TCRdb table lists in-frame clones only, not all of them. Its table lists about 30,000 clones. Input material: blood buffy coat. The receptors shown here come from a woman between 18 and 69 years old with a cervical HPV16 infection that either progressed to CIN3+ or cleared (not recorded which).

Concerning this clone itself: Read coverage stops 3 residues before the CDR3 terminus; the germline J gene supplies the remainder. This chain uses TRBV2 with TRBJ2-1, with TRBD2 matching over 7 bases. Trimming removed 7 bases from V and 5 bases from J; junction bases left unmatched: 8. This CDR3 is built from 14 residues. The germline CDR1 and CDR2 sequences are SNHLY and FYNNEI. Incomplete CDR3 DNA: TGTGCCAGCAAAGGTCTAGCGGACCACAATGAG. Translated, it gives CASKGLADHNE. The entire CDR3 protein reads CASKGLADHNEQFF.

The CDR3 is CAWIGVGPTDTQYF. The sequenced part of the CDR3 DNA is TGTGCCTGGATAGGGGTAGGTCCCACAGATACG. The J gene is TRBJ2-3, the V gene TRBV30; tentative D call: TRBD1 (5 bases). Read data end 3 residues before the CDR3 end; the end is taken from the germline J gene. The V gene lost 4 bases and the J gene lost 2 bases, with 13 bases spanning the gap. Looked up from germline, CDR1 is GTSNPN and CDR2 is SVGIG (reference sequence). This CDR3 has 14 residues.

Comment on this clone: The DNA ends 3 residues before the CDR3 does, and the rest of the CDR3 is filled in from the germline J gene. This chain links TRBV18 with TRBJ2-3; no reliable D call. V dropped 7 bases and J dropped 1 base, with 12 bases sitting between them. The CDR3 has 14 residues. CDR1 and CDR2 (germline): KGHSH, LQKENI. This CDR3 is CASFSTRGTDTQYF. The part of the CDR3 DNA that was read is TGTGCCAGCTTTAGTACTCGCGGCACAGATACG.

Points on this clone: The read comes to an end 3 residues before the CDR3 does, leaving the germline J gene to fill in the end. The chain has TRBV28 and TRBJ2-1; D might be TRBD2 (6 bases). Per germline, CDR1 MDHEN and CDR2 SYDVKM. Between the trimmed V and J ends, which lost 3 bases and 4 bases, there was a span of 10 bases. CDR3 length equals 14 residues. Incomplete CDR3 DNA: TGTGCCAGCAGTTTCTCGGGGGTGTACAATGAG. Its translation is CASSFSGVYNE. The CDR3 as a whole reads CASSFSGVYNEQFF.

Concerning this clone itself: The read is 3 residues too short to cover the CDR3 end, so that end is filled in from the germline J gene. The rearrangement uses TRBV4-2 and TRBJ2-1; 12 nucleotides align to TRBD1. Trimming at V came to 3 bases and at J to 8 bases, leaving 8 bases not matched to a gene. Germline assignment: CDR1 LGHNA and CDR2 YNFKEQ. The CDR3 has 16 amino acids. The CDR3: CASSQAAGQGADEQFF. The CDR3 DNA, read in part, is TGTGCCAGCAGCCAGGCAGCGGGACAGGGGGCCGATGAG.